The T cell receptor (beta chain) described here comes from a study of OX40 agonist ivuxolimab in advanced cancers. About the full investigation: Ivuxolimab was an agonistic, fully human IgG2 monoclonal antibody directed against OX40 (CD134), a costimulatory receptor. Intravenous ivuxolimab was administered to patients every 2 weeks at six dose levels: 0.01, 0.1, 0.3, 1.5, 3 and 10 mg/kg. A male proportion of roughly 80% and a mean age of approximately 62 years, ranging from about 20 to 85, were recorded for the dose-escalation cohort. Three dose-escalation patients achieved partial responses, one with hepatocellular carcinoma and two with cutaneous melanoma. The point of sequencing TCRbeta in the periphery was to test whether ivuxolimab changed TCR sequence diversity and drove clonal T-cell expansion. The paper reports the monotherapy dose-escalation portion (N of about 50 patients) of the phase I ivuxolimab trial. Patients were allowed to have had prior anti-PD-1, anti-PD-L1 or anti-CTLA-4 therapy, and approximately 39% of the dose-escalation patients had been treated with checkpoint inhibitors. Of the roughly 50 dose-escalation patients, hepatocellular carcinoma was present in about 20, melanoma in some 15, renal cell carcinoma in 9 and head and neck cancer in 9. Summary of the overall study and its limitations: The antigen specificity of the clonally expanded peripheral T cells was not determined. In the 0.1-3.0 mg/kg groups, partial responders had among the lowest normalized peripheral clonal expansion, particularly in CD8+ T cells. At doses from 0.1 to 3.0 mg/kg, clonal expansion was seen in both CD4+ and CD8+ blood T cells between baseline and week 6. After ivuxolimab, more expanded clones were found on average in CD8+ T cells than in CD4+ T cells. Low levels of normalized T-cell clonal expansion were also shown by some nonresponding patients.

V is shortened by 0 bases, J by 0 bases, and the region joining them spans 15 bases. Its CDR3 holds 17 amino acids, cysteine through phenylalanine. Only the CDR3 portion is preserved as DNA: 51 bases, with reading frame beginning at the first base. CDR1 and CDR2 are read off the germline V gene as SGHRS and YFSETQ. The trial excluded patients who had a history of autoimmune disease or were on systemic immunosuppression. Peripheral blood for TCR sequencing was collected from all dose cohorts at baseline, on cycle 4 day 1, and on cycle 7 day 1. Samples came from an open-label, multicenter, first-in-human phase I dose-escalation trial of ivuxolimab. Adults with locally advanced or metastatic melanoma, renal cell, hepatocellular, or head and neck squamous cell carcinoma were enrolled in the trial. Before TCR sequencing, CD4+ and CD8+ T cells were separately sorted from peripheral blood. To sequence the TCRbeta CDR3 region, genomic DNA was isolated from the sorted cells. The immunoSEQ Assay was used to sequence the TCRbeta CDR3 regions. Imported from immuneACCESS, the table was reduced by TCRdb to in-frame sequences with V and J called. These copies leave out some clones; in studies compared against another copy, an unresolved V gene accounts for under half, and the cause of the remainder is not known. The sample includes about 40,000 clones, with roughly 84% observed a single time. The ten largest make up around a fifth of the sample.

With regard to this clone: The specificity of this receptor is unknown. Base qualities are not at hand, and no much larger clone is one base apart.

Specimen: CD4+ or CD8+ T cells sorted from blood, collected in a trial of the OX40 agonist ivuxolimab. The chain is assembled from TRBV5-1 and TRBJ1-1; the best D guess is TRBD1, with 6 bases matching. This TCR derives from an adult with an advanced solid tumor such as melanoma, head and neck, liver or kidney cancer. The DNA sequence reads TGCGCCAGCAGCTTGGCCCTGGGGGGCCGAATGAACACTGAAGCTTTCTTT. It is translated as CASSLALGGRMNTEAFF.